Below, 32 T cell receptor beta chains from the same sample are listed, as sequenced in a study of blood T cell repertoires in COVID-19. Generated by immunoSEQ multiplex PCR, the TCRdb table keeps only in-frame clones and is missing some. The table shows about 160,000 clones, with roughly 80% occurring only once. The sample comprised PBMCs or T cells enriched from blood (not recorded which). These receptors were taken from a woman aged 40 to 55 with acute COVID-19.

This clone has a single count. V gene TRBV2 combines with J gene TRBJ2-7; D possibly corresponds to TRBD2 (6 bases). This CDR3 spans 13 amino acids. The V gene lost 4 bases and the J gene lost 6 bases, with 13 bases spanning the gap. Germline V gives CDR1 SNHLY, CDR2 FYNNEI. CDR3 DNA sequence: TGTGCCAGCAGTGTTCTTGCGGGGCGCGAGCAGTACGTC. Translated: CASSVLAGREQYV.

This chain connects TRBV30 to TRBJ1-2; 7 bases agree with TRBD1. The CDR3 covers 15 residues. Germline V gives CDR1 GTSNPN, CDR2 SVGIG (reference sequence). Trimming cost V 2 bases and J 4 bases; bases outside gene matches: 10. The CDR3 DNA sequence: TGTGCCTGGAGTCCCCGGGACAGCCGCTCCTATGGCTACACCTTC. Residues: CAWSPRDSRSYGYTF.

The gene calls are TRBV19 and TRBJ2-2; 9 bases are a match to TRBD1. Germline CDR1 and CDR2: LNHDA and SQIVND (reference sequence). Trimming took 5 bases from V and 7 from J; bases not matched to a gene: 8. CDR3 length: 15 residues. CDR3 sequence reads: CASSSGQGRSGELFF. The CDR3 DNA reads TGTGCCAGTAGTTCGGGACAGGGCAGGAGCGGGGAGCTGTTTTTT.

The V and J genes are TRBV6-2 or TRBV6-3 and TRBJ2-2; 7 bases match TRBD2. The CDR3 loop spans 17 amino acids. The V gene end was trimmed by 5 bases and the J gene end by 1 base; junction bases not matched to a gene: 10. CDR1 and CDR2 from the germline V gene are MNHEY and SVGEGT. CDR3: CASSAGLSGMNTGELFF. The CDR3 DNA is TGTGCCAGCAGTGCTGGGCTCAGCGGGATGAACACCGGGGAGCTGTTTTTT.

The chain has TRBV5-6 and TRBJ1-4, with D tentatively TRBD1 (5 bases). The germline V and J ends were trimmed by 1 base and 6 bases, with 10 bases remaining between them. The CDR3 is 14 residues long. CDR1 is SGHDT and CDR2 is YYEEEE in the germline V gene. CDR3 nucleotide sequence: TGTGCCAGCAGCTTGTCTAGGGGTGATGAAAAACTGTTTTTT. Translated: CASSLSRGDEKLFF.

This clone was detected only a few times. The chain is built from TRBV5-5 and TRBJ1-6; possible D gene TRBD1, 5 bases. Looked up from germline, CDR1 is SGHKS and CDR2 is YYEKEE (reference sequence). CDR3 size: 14 residues. Trimming pared 3 bases from V and 7 bases from J, leaving 11 bases between. CDR3 sequence: CASSWGLENSPLHF. CDR3 bases: TGTGCCAGCAGCTGGGGACTCGAGAATTCACCCCTCCACTTT.

The chain employs TRBV9 and TRBJ2-5, with 9 bases that match TRBD2. This CDR3 has 15 amino acids. V lost 2 bases to trimming and J lost 5 bases; unmatched junction nucleotides: 7. Germline-derived CDR1 and CDR2 are SGDLS and YYNGEE. CDR3 bases: TGTGCCAGCAGCGTCGGGCTAGCGGGAACGGAGACCCAGTACTTC. Amino acid sequence: CASSVGLAGTETQYF.

The chain carries TRBV5-1 and TRBJ2-4, with D maybe TRBD1 (6 bases). This CDR3 spans 15 amino acids. The ends were cut back, 4 bases at V and 0 bases at J, with 11 bases in the middle. Germline CDR1 and CDR2: SGHRS and YFSETQ. The CDR3 loop reads CASSQGGPAKNIQYF. The CDR3 nucleotides read TGCGCCAGCAGCCAAGGGGGTCCAGCCAAAAACATTCAGTACTTC.

The chain carries TRBV18 and TRBJ2-4; 10 bases fit TRBD1. The CDR3 covers 21 residues. V lost 3 bases, J lost 1 base, and 18 bases stayed unmatched. Germline V lookup: CDR1 KGHSH, CDR2 LQKENI. CDR3 residues: CASSPRTSGQGFIFAKNIQYF. In nucleotides, the CDR3 is TGTGCCAGCTCACCCCGGACATCGGGACAGGGGTTTATATTCGCCAAAAACATTCAGTACTTC.

The chain carries TRBV20-1 and TRBJ1-1; 9 bases align to TRBD1. Germline V CDR1 and CDR2: DFQATT, SNEGSKA (reference sequence). The CDR3 has 11 amino acids. The J segment lost 9 bases and the V segment lost 6 bases, leaving 5 bases of the junction unmatched. The CDR3 coding sequence is TGCAGTGCCAAGGGACAGGGCCAAGCTTTCTTT. It is translated as CSAKGQGQAFF.

This chain joins TRBV5-5 and TRBJ2-5, with D possibly matching TRBD2 (6 bases). V lost 3 bases and J 4 bases, leaving 10 bases between the germline ends. Germline V gene data show CDR1 as SGHKS and CDR2 as YYEKEE (reference sequence). This CDR3 is 13 amino acids long. The CDR3 DNA reads as TGTGCCAGCAGCTACGGGAGTTTAGAGACCCAGTACTTC. Translated: CASSYGSLETQYF. Looking up the rest from reference TRBV5-5 and TRBJ2-5 gives the full variable domain: DAGVTQSPTHLIKTRGQQVTLRCSPISGHKSVSWYQQVLGQGPQFIFQYYEKEERGRGNFPDRFSARQFPNYSSELNVNALLLGDSALYLCASSYGSLETQYFGPGTRLLVL.

The chain is built from TRBV24-1 and TRBJ1-2, with a tentative D call TRBD1 (5 bases). The CDR3 totals 12 residues. CDR1 and CDR2 from the germline V gene are KGHDR and SFDVKD. The germline V and J ends were trimmed by 4 bases and 10 bases, with 12 bases remaining between them. The CDR3 region is CATSDGPRDYTF. CDR3 nucleotide sequence: TGTGCCACCAGTGACGGACCCAGGGACTACACCTTC.

The CDR3 DNA reads TGTGCCAGCAGCCCGGCTAGCGGGGGGTACGAGCAGTACTTC. As protein: CASSPASGGYEQYF. The V call is TRBV3-1 (or the pseudogene TRBV3-2), the J call TRBJ2-7; 11 bases align to TRBD2. CDR3 length: 14 amino acids. V lost 4 bases and J lost 4; bases outside the gene matches: 3. Germline V gives CDR1 LGHDT, CDR2 YNNKEL (reference sequence).

CDR3 amino acids: CASSLAGITEAFF. CDR3 bases: TGTGCCAGCAGCTTAGCTGGCATTACTGAAGCTTTCTTT. V usage is TRBV7-9 and J usage is TRBJ1-1; the D is unclear. Germline CDR1 SEHNR, CDR2 FQNEAQ (reference sequence). This CDR3 is built from 13 residues. V lost 0 bases, J lost 5 bases, and 7 bases lay in between.

The J gene is TRBJ2-1, the V gene TRBV6-5; the match to TRBD2 covers 9 bases. In germline, CDR1 is MNHEY, CDR2 SVGAGI. V dropped 5 bases and J dropped 9; count of bases not matched to a gene: 8. The CDR3 sequence is 14 residues long. This CDR3 reads CASSTDSGSGEQFF. As DNA, the CDR3 is TGTGCCAGCAGTACAGATAGCGGGAGTGGTGAGCAGTTCTTC.

The rearrangement joins TRBV10-3 to TRBJ1-1; the match to TRBD1 covers 7 bases. V shed 7 bases and J 4 bases; nucleotides not matched to a gene: 6. The CDR3 totals 13 residues. CDR1 and CDR2 from the germline V gene are ENHRY and SYGVKD. The CDR3 reads CAINPTGRTEAFF. The CDR3 DNA reads as TGTGCCATCAACCCGACAGGGCGCACTGAAGCTTTCTTT.

The chain uses TRBV9 and TRBJ2-7; 7 bases map to TRBD2. Germline V lookup: CDR1 SGDLS, CDR2 YYNGEE. V lost 4 bases, J lost 3 bases, and 10 bases stayed unmatched. The CDR3 is made up of 15 amino acids. CDR3 residues: CASSPHAGVDYEQYF. The CDR3 nucleotides read TGTGCCAGCAGCCCGCATGCGGGGGTCGACTACGAGCAGTACTTC. Variable domain in full (rest from reference TRBV9 and TRBJ2-7): DSGVTQTPKHLITATGQRVTLRCSPRSGDLSVYWYQQSLDQGLQFLIQYYNGEERAKGNILERFSAQQFPDLHSELNLSSLELGDSALYFCASSPHAGVDYEQYFGPGTRLTVT.

This rearrangement joins TRBV19 to TRBJ2-2, with D perhaps TRBD2 (6 bases). This CDR3 has 16 residues. Per the germline V gene, CDR1 is LNHDA and CDR2 is SQIVND (reference sequence). Trimming took 5 bases from V and 0 from J, leaving 13 bases between them. In DNA form, the CDR3 reads TGTGCCAGTAGTTTGTCGGGACTCTCGAACACCGGGGAGCTGTTTTTT. It encodes CASSLSGLSNTGELFF.

The chain has TRBV3-1 (or the pseudogene TRBV3-2) and TRBJ1-2, with TRBD1 identical over 9 bases. Per the germline V gene, CDR1 is LGHDT and CDR2 is YNNKEL (reference sequence). The CDR3 runs 15 residues. The junction had 6 bases not matched to a gene; V was cut back by 2 bases and J by 5 bases. DNA for the CDR3: TGTGCCAGCAGCCAAAACGGACAGGGGATGTATGGCTACACCTTC. Its translation is CASSQNGQGMYGYTF.

The rearrangement links TRBV18 to TRBJ1-5; 9 positions agree with TRBD1. The CDR3 extends over 16 amino acids. Germline values: CDR1 KGHSH, CDR2 LQKENI. Germline trimming cut 2 bases from V and 2 bases from J; bases unmatched to any gene: 4. This CDR3 reads CASSPKTGGGNQPQHF. The CDR3, as DNA: TGTGCCAGCTCACCAAAGACAGGGGGGGGCAATCAGCCCCAGCATTTT.

This clone was observed a few times. V gene TRBV6-5 combines with J gene TRBJ2-7, with D unresolved. The V end was cut by 10 bases, the J end by 3 bases, with 16 bases between. This CDR3 comprises 13 residues. Germline lookup yields CDR1 MNHEY and CDR2 SVGAGI. The CDR3 protein is CATSQFYGYEQYF. As DNA, the CDR3 is TGTGCCACCTCACAGTTCTACGGCTACGAGCAGTACTTC.

V is TRBV5-6 and J is TRBJ1-1; D not certain. The CDR3 is 13 amino acids. CDR1 is SGHDT and CDR2 is YYEEEE in the germline V gene. The V and J ends lost 3 bases and 11 bases respectively, with 17 bases between them. CDR3 region: CASSSGIYLTAFF. The CDR3 DNA follows: TGTGCCAGCAGCTCCGGGATCTATCTTACGGCTTTCTTT.

The chain uses TRBV19 and TRBJ1-5; D unclear. The CDR3 has 16 residues. Germline V lookup: CDR1 LNHDA, CDR2 SQIVND (reference sequence). V gave up 3 bases and J gave up 2 bases, with 14 bases separating them. CDR3 coding DNA: TGTGCCAGTAGTATCTCGGGGTCCTGGGGCAATCAGCCCCAGCATTTT. It yields the protein CASSISGSWGNQPQHF.

The chain has TRBV5-1 and TRBJ2-1; 12 bases agree with TRBD2. The CDR3 has 15 amino acids. The germline V gene encodes CDR1 SGHRS and CDR2 YFSETQ. V trimming: 5 bases; J trimming: 7 bases; junction bases outside the gene matches: 7. Here the CDR3 reads CASSYLAGGLNEQFF. The DNA of the CDR3 is TGCGCCAGCAGTTACCTAGCGGGAGGGTTAAATGAGCAGTTCTTC.

The rearrangement uses TRBV29-1 and TRBJ2-1; D is ambiguous. The CDR3 loop spans 15 amino acids. Per germline, CDR1 SQVTM and CDR2 ANQGSEA. The V and J ends lost 3 bases and 0 bases respectively, with 12 bases between them. CDR3 sequence (DNA): TGCAGCGTTGATACCCCCCGGAGCTCCTACAATGAGCAGTTCTTC. This encodes CSVDTPRSSYNEQFF.

V gene TRBV18 combines with J gene TRBJ1-2, with unresolved D. The germline V gene encodes CDR1 KGHSH and CDR2 LQKENI. The CDR3 totals 11 residues. With 3 bases removed from V and 8 bases from J, the gap between germline ends came to 7 bases. CDR3 coding DNA: TGTGCCAGCTCACCGGGAGAAGGCTACACCTTC. This codes for CASSPGEGYTF.

The V and J genes are TRBV6-4 and TRBJ1-1; D gene unclear. CDR3 length: 13 residues. V was trimmed by 5 bases and J by 1 base, leaving 8 bases between them. Germline V gene lookup returns CDR1 MRHNA and CDR2 SNTAGT. The CDR3 here is CASSLRENTEAFF. The CDR3 nucleotides read TGTGCCAGCAGTTTACGAGAGAACACTGAAGCTTTCTTT.

This sequence joins TRBV19 and TRBJ2-1; the match to TRBD1 covers 7 bases. Germline trimming cut 1 base from V and 6 bases from J; bases unmatched to any gene: 6. Germline values: CDR1 LNHDA, CDR2 SQIVND (reference sequence). CDR3 length: 15 amino acids. The CDR3 spells CASSIAGAGGNEQFF. For the CDR3, the DNA is TGTGCCAGTAGTATAGCAGGGGCAGGGGGCAATGAGCAGTTCTTC.

This chain uses TRBV14 with TRBJ1-2; 9 positions agree with TRBD1. CDR1 and CDR2 from the germline V gene are SGHDN and FVKESK. The CDR3 length is 14 residues. V was pared by 4 bases and J by 2 bases, with 2 bases of the junction left unmatched. The CDR3 DNA reads as TGTGCCAGCAGCCGCGACAGGGGGAACTATGGCTACACCTTC. Residues: CASSRDRGNYGYTF.

The chain uses TRBV7-9 and TRBJ2-5; 7 positions agree with TRBD1. Germline trimming cut 5 bases from V and 2 bases from J; bases unmatched to any gene: 5. CDR3 size: 14 residues. Germline CDR1 reads SEHNR; CDR2 reads FQNEAQ (reference sequence). CDR3 nucleotide sequence: TGTGCCAGCAGCGCCCGGACAGGTCAAGAGACCCAGTACTTC. This gives the protein CASSARTGQETQYF.

The gene calls are TRBV5-1 and TRBJ2-1; 9 bases fit TRBD1. CDR1 SGHRS and CDR2 YFSETQ come from the germline V gene. The V and J ends lost 0 bases and 7 bases, in that order; junction bases with no gene match: 8. CDR3 length: 16 residues. The CDR3 reads CASSLGAGTGYNEQFF. The DNA for the CDR3 is TGCGCCAGCAGCTTGGGCGCGGGGACAGGGTATAATGAGCAGTTCTTC.

This sequence joins TRBV9 and TRBJ2-2; the match to TRBD2 covers 9 bases. The length of the CDR3 is 19 residues. Germline V gene data show CDR1 as SGDLS and CDR2 as YYNGEE. Trimming at V came to 0 bases and at J to 1 base, leaving 10 bases not matched to a gene. CDR3 bases: TGTGCCAGCAGCGTAGCTCTGGCTAGCGGGACTGAGAACACCGGGGAGCTGTTTTTT. Translated: CASSVALASGTENTGELFF.